This T cell receptor (beta chain) originates from a study of response to subunit inactivated influenza vaccine. This clonotype has more than one count but fewer than ten. MiXCR was run by TCRdb on the RT-PCR reads, yielding one entry per CDR3 protein. The sample lists some 800,000 distinct CDR3 sequences, around 21% occurring once. This clonotype was sampled from a man between 45 and 60 years old who received an inactivated influenza vaccine. The specimen was PBMCs from blood, collected 4 to 6 days after vaccination.

DNA for the CDR3: TGTGCCAGCAGCTTGGGCAGGGTTCCCACAGATACGCAGTATTTT. Protein: CASSLGRVPTDTQYF. The chain is built from TRBV5-4 and TRBJ2-3; tentatively, D is TRBD1 (5 bases). The CDR3 contains 15 residues. The germline gives CDR1 SGHNT, CDR2 YYREEE (reference sequence). V was shortened by 0 bases and J by 2 bases, with 10 bases between the two germline ends.